This T cell receptor (beta chain) was identified during a study of blood T cells in healthy people across ages. At least ten counts were recorded for this clonotype. A second PCR of 7 to 11 cycles used a sample-barcoded 5' primer and a J-beta primer mix. Each CDR3 protein gets one entry after TCRdb re-called the 5' RACE reads with MiXCR. The table has 750,000 to 1,000,000 distinct CDR3 sequences, roughly 28% seen once. The germline CDR1 and CDR2 sequences are SGHRS and YFSETQ. The length of the CDR3 is 16 residues. V was clipped by 0 bases and J by 0 bases, with 7 bases between them. These data also formed part of another study, on T cells of mothers and their children.

J is TRBJ2-6 and V is TRBV5-1; D is uncertain. This receptor was obtained from a middle-aged woman in good health. Source material: blood. The CDR3 DNA follows: TGCGCCAGCAGCTTGGACAGCCTCTCTGGGGCCAACGTCCTGACTTTC. It encodes CASSLDSLSGANVLTF.